This TCR beta chain comes out of a study of PD-L1 blockade in urothelial cancer (TCRdb year 2017). Concerning the study at large: All patients started therapy around 2014 and received atezolizumab 1,200 mg intravenously every 3 weeks. Twenty-nine patients had pretreatment blood TCR-seq, some 25 had at least one posttreatment blood collection, and some 25 had tumor TCR-seq. The study, an exploratory multi-omic analysis, examined somatic, immune and clinical correlates of response to PD-L1 blockade with atezolizumab in urothelial cancer. A median of about 150,000 T cells and just over 80,000 unique TCRs was obtained from blood samples, and a median clonality of around 0.08 was observed. Progression-free survival longer than 6 months counted as durable clinical benefit, and TCR features were additionally tested against both progression-free and overall survival. Patients had an ECOG performance status of 0 or 1 and had received between 0 and 3 prior chemotherapy regimens. Roughly 9 patients reached durable clinical benefit, while some 21 patients did not. Pretreatment tumor samples and matched peripheral blood, collected serially before and after atezolizumab treatment, underwent TCR sequencing. About nine tenths of the roughly 30 patients were males with bladder-origin urothelial cancer, and about 60% of the 29 reported a prior smoking history. Blood samples were analyzed at two time points: 3 weeks after treatment start (second dose) and 6 weeks after treatment start. In the same patients, pretreatment tumors underwent whole exome sequencing and RNA sequencing in addition to TCR sequencing.

Synthetic TCR analog templates were spiked into each PCR so that absolute template abundance could be estimated from read counts. The immunoSEQ assay used bias-controlled V and J gene primers to amplify TCRbeta CDR3 regions from genomic DNA. Sequencing of rearranged TCRbeta segments was performed at approximately 20X coverage. Concerning the study's data processing: Clustering was used to correct sequencing errors, and CDR3s were annotated against IMGT so that V, D and J genes could be assigned. Out-of-frame and stop-codon sequences were excluded, and only productive TCRbeta rearrangements were used in downstream analyses. Clonality was calculated as one minus the Shannon entropy normalized by the log of the number of unique productive sequences. Clones differing between time points or between blood and tumor were identified using Fisher's exact test with Benjamini-Hochberg correction, with an adjusted p below 0.01 applied as the threshold. TCRdb's version of the immuneACCESS table is confined to in-frame rearrangements and falls short of the full clone set. An unresolved V gene accounts for under half of the shortfall where checked; the remainder is of unknown origin. V and J calls and clone size are copied from that table; D and trimming were computed from the DNA. The sample table lists about 110,000 clones, about 85% of them with a count of one. The ten biggest clones cover 2.4% of the sample.

Results and caveats for the whole study, not just this receptor: Greater expansion of tumor-associated TCR clones in peripheral blood 3 weeks after the start of treatment was observed in patients with durable benefit (n of about 20, p = 0.022). Improved progression-free and overall survival was associated with having pretreatment peripheral blood TCR clonality below the median. Because of the small sample size (n = 29) and the many exploratory analyses performed, the results are intended to be regarded as hypothesis-generating.

A total of 29 patients with locally advanced or metastatic urothelial carcinoma, treated at Memorial Sloan Kettering on a trial protocol, made up the cohort. Peripheral blood mononuclear cells were collected pretreatment and during treatment, at between 1 and 8 total time points per patient. The Qiagen DNeasy Blood extraction kit was used to purify genomic DNA from total PBMCs and tumor samples. PBMCs were collected pretreatment and during treatment and were isolated and stored as previously described. V lost 1 base and J lost 14 bases; the stretch between them is 21 bases long. The CDR3 covers 15 residues, taking in both the cysteine and the phenylalanine. Only CDR3 DNA is held: 45 bases, read in frame from base 1. Reading the germline V gene gives CDR1 MGHRA and CDR2 YSYEKL. About this clone itself: Its antigen has not been determined. Base qualities were left out, and no much larger clone turns up one base away.

The receptor's source is a man aged 45-65 years with urothelial cancer. The receptor chain draws on TRBV4-1 and TRBJ2-1, with no D gene named confidently. The material sequenced was PBMCs, taken around atezolizumab (anti-PD-L1) treatment. The DNA sequence reads TGCGCCAGCAGCCAAGCCCTAGATTCCGGTGGTTCGAAGTTCTTC. It codes for CASSQALDSGGSKFF.